The rows below give T cell receptor beta chains drawn from one sample of a study of T cell changes during pregnancy in multiple sclerosis. Clones were sequenced by immunoSEQ multiplex PCR, and TCRdb holds only the in-frame ones, with some missing. Of around 59,000 clones in the sample, approximately 90% were seen once. The specimen comprised peripheral blood, sampled in the third trimester of pregnancy. The source of these receptors is a female donor in good health, enrolled as a control in a pregnancy study. Both conserved end residues are part of each CDR3. A D gene is named only where the DNA matches it firmly. Only part of the rows carry a size: once, few, many, or a class if the clone is expanded.

-,TRBV6-5,once,TRBJ1-2,CASSYSLQGVRGYTF,TGTGCCAGCAGTTACTCGCTACAGGGCGTGAGGGGCTACACCTTC
-,TRBV7-2,-,TRBJ1-2,CASSLATESNYGYTF,TGTGCCAGCAGCTTAGCCACAGAATCTAACTATGGCTACACCTTC
-,TRBV28,-,TRBJ2-1,CASSSWAPNEQFF,TGTGCCAGCAGTTCTTGGGCTCCCAATGAGCAGTTCTTC
TRBD1,TRBV7-9,-,TRBJ2-7,CASSLTGTYEQYF,TGTGCCAGCAGCTTGACAGGGACCTACGAGCAGTACTTC
-,TRBV5-1,-,TRBJ1-5,CASSLDGVSNQPQHF,TGCGCCAGCAGCTTGGACGGGGTTAGCAATCAGCCCCAGCATTTT
-,TRBV6-1,-,TRBJ1-2,CASSEALSDSIVGYTF,TGTGCCAGCAGTGAAGCGTTGTCCGACAGTATTGTGGGCTACACCTTC
-,TRBV5-6,-,TRBJ1-1,CASSLVGGVTEAFF,TGTGCCAGCAGCTTAGTGGGGGGAGTTACTGAAGCTTTCTTT
-,TRBV7-9,-,TRBJ1-1,CASLLGAMNTEAFF,TGTGCCAGCCTTCTGGGGGCCATGAACACTGAAGCTTTCTTT
TRBD1,TRBV29-1,-,TRBJ1-1,CSVLGQANTEAFF,TGCAGCGTGTTGGGACAGGCGAACACTGAAGCTTTCTTT
-,TRBV7-9,-,TRBJ2-7,CASSLGQSRREQYF,TGTGCCAGCAGCTTGGGGCAGAGCCGCCGCGAGCAGTACTTC
-,TRBV9,once,TRBJ2-7,CASSSGHVYEQYF,TGTGCCAGCAGCTCCGGACACGTCTACGAGCAGTACTTC
TRBD1,TRBV19,-,TRBJ2-1,CASSPRQGSYNEQFF,TGTGCCAGTAGTCCACGACAGGGTAGCTACAATGAGCAGTTCTTC
-,TRBV27,few,TRBJ2-3,CASSLLGTSTDTQYF,TGTGCCAGCAGTTTATTAGGGACTAGCACAGATACGCAGTATTTT
TRBD1,TRBV9,-,TRBJ2-1,CASSVRDSRPNEQFF,TGTGCCAGCAGCGTTAGGGACAGCCGACCCAATGAGCAGTTCTTC
-,TRBV5-4,-,TRBJ2-1,CASSLGLANEQFF,TGTGCCAGCAGCTTGGGGCTAGCGAATGAGCAGTTCTTC
TRBD2,TRBV5-1,-,TRBJ2-3,CASSFSTSGGADTQYF,TGCGCCAGCAGCTTCTCGACTAGCGGGGGGGCGGATACGCAGTATTTT
-,TRBV9,-,TRBJ2-6,CASRDTFSGANVLTF,TGTGCCAGCAGAGACACCTTCTCTGGGGCCAACGTCCTGACTTTC
TRBD2,TRBV28,once,TRBJ2-1,CASSLLTGLAGGSGREQFF,TGTGCCAGCAGTTTATTAACGGGACTAGCGGGAGGGTCGGGTAGAGAGCAGTTCTTC
-,TRBV7-2,-,TRBJ2-2,CASSLDRLNTGELFF,TGTGCCAGCAGCCTAGACAGGTTGAACACCGGGGAGCTGTTTTTT
TRBD2,TRBV19,once,TRBJ2-2,CASSIAGGSNTGELFF,TGTGCCAGTAGTATAGCGGGGGGGTCGAACACCGGGGAGCTGTTTTTT
-,TRBV27,-,TRBJ2-2,CASSLLVTGVEGTGELFF,TGTGCCAGCAGTTTATTGGTAACGGGAGTCGAGGGGACCGGGGAGCTGTTTTTT
-,TRBV19,once,TRBJ1-2,CASADRAFYGYTF,TGTGCCAGCGCGGACAGAGCCTTCTATGGCTACACCTTC
-,TRBV29-1,-,TRBJ2-7,CSVRRSGEQYF,TGCAGCGTGCGCCGCAGCGGCGAGCAGTACTTC
-,TRBV25-1,-,TRBJ2-7,CASSAWGGPYEQYF,TGTGCCAGCAGTGCGTGGGGGGGCCCATACGAGCAGTACTTC
TRBD2,TRBV6-1,-,TRBJ2-1,CASIRTRGDNEQFF,TGTGCCAGCATACGGACCCGGGGGGACAATGAGCAGTTCTTC
-,TRBV30,-,TRBJ2-3,CAWSVRGDTQYF,TGTGCCTGGAGTGTCCGGGGGGATACGCAGTATTTT
TRBD1,TRBV6-1,-,TRBJ2-7,CASTRGQGRIQQYF,TGTGCCAGTACCCGGGGACAGGGAAGGATCCAGCAGTACTTC
TRBD1,TRBV19,-,TRBJ2-5,CASTGGREETQYF,TGTGCCAGTACAGGGGGCAGGGAAGAGACCCAGTACTTC
-,TRBV19,-,TRBJ2-7,CASSSRETNYEQYF,TGTGCCAGTAGTTCCCGGGAGACCAACTACGAGCAGTACTTC
-,TRBV5-1,few,TRBJ1-1,CASSLGEVVNTEAFF,TGCGCCAGCAGCTTGGGGGAGGTAGTGAACACTGAAGCTTTCTTT
-,TRBV11-1,-,TRBJ2-2,CASSLVGGENTGELFF,TGTGCCAGCAGCTTAGTGGGGGGAGAGAACACCGGGGAGCTGTTTTTT
TRBD1,TRBV2,-,TRBJ1-5,CASSQDRDQPQHF,TGTGCCAGCAGCCAGGACAGGGACCAGCCCCAGCATTTT
-,TRBV27,-,TRBJ2-3,CASSFLSTDTQYF,TGTGCCAGCAGTTTCCTTAGCACAGATACGCAGTATTTT
TRBD1,TRBV5-1,-,TRBJ1-1,CASSLAEGAWNTEAFF,TGCGCCAGCAGCTTAGCGGAGGGGGCATGGAACACTGAAGCTTTCTTT
-,TRBV5-4,few,TRBJ1-1,CASSAVSTEAFF,TGTGCCAGCAGCGCCGTCAGCACTGAAGCTTTCTTT
-,TRBV21-1,-,TRBJ1-5,CASSKALRLSGVRNQPQHF,TGTGCCAGCAGCAAAGCGCTCAGGTTGTCCGGGGTTCGAAATCAGCCCCAGCATTTT
TRBD2,TRBV4-1,-,TRBJ2-3,CASSQVAGGRTDTQYF,TGCGCCAGCAGCCAAGTGGCGGGGGGGCGCACAGATACGCAGTATTTT
-,TRBV18,-,TRBJ2-2,CASSPPTSNTGELFF,TGTGCCAGCTCACCACCGACATCGAACACCGGGGAGCTGTTTTTT
-,TRBV6-6,-,TRBJ1-2,CASNPRQNYGYTF,TGTGCCAGCAACCCAAGACAGAACTATGGCTACACCTTC
-,TRBV10-3,-,TRBJ1-6,CATNSVFTSPLHF,TGTGCCACCAATTCAGTCTTTACTTCACCCCTCCACTTT
-,TRBV9,-,TRBJ1-5,CASSVYGDNQPQHF,TGTGCCAGCAGCGTTTACGGTGACAATCAGCCCCAGCATTTT
-,TRBV18,-,TRBJ1-2,CASSSGRATGSYGYTF,TGTGCCAGCTCAAGTGGGAGGGCCACGGGTTCCTATGGCTACACCTTC
-,TRBV14,-,TRBJ1-3,CASSLLFGNTIYF,TGTGCCAGCAGCCTTCTATTTGGAAACACCATATATTTT
TRBD1,TRBV2,-,TRBJ1-2,CASSERTGNYGYTF,TGTGCCAGCAGTGAAAGGACAGGGAACTATGGCTACACCTTC
-,TRBV7-9,-,TRBJ2-1,CASSLQGYNEQFF,TGTGCCAGCAGCTTACAGGGGTACAATGAGCAGTTCTTC
-,TRBV4-1,-,TRBJ2-6,CASSQDDRRTSGANVLTF,TGCGCCAGCAGCCAAGATGACAGGCGAACCTCTGGGGCCAACGTCCTGACTTTC